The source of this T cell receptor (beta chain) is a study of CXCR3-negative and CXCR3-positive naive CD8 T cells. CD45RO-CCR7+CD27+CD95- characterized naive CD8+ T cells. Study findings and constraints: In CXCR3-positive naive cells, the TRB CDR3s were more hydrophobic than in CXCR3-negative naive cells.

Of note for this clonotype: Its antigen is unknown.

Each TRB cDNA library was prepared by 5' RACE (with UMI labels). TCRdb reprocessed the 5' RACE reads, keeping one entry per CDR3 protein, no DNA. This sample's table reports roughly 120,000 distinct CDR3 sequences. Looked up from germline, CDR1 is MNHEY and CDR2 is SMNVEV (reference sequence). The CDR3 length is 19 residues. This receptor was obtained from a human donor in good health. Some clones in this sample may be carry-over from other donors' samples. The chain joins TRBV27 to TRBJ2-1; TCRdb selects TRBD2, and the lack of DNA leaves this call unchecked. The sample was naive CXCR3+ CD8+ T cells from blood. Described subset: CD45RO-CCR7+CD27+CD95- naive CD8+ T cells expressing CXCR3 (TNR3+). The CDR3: CASSLYGGVGAGPGNEQFF.